This is a list of T cell receptor beta chains from one sample in a study of T cell changes during pregnancy in multiple sclerosis. Clones were sequenced by immunoSEQ multiplex PCR, and TCRdb holds only the in-frame ones, with some missing. This table has about 59,000 clones, approximately 94% appearing once. The material was CD8+ T cells from peripheral blood mononuclear cells, obtained after pregnancy. Receptor source: a female donor with multiple sclerosis, enrolled in a pregnancy study. The CDR3 runs from the conserved cysteine through the conserved F or W. A D gene is named only where the DNA matches it firmly.

v_call,d_call,cdr3_aa
TRBV30,.,CASTNPGVVYEQYF
TRBV11-2,TRBD1,CASSLEIEGTGGSDEQYF
TRBV5-6,.,CASSLWQRAHSYEQYF
TRBV5-6,TRBD2,CASSWKTVGLASFEQYF
TRBV5-4,.,CASSQGGQNTEAFF
TRBV11-2,.,CASSLDGGMNTEAFF
TRBV2,TRBD2,CASSDFLAGGETQYF
TRBV5-4,.,CASSLGRERGRYF
TRBV5-1,TRBD1,CASRTDNGTVSNEQYF
TRBV4-2,TRBD1,CASTWTGTGGYNEQFF
TRBV6-1,.,CASSDLRQVSYGYTF
TRBV19,.,CASSIDIFNEQFF
TRBV9,.,CASSPPVQEAFF
TRBV7-9,TRBD2,CASSLDSGSLKADTQYF